This T cell receptor beta chain was profiled in a study of T and B cells in COVID-19 patients. Study at large: Most recovered patients had mild to moderate COVID-19 treated as outpatients. Of 20 active-infection patients, over 9 were critically ill with mechanical ventilation or extracorporeal membrane oxygenation.

The CDR3 is made up of 13 amino acids. BIOMED2 TRB-A/B primer pools were used in multiplex TRB PCR. TCRdb recomputed calls from the multiplex PCR reads with MiXCR, one row per CDR3 protein. The sample has roughly 13,000 distinct CDR3 sequences; 28% are singletons. TRB was amplified from roughly 250-500 ng of blood genomic DNA. Concerning this clonotype: One end of the junction fails to match germline, which may point to a read error.

The source is a human donor who had recovered from COVID-19. The chain uses TRBV12-3 or TRBV12-4 and TRBJ2-7, with 8 bases lining up with TRBD1. Input material: blood. Here the CDR3 reads CASSYAGGYEQCF. CDR3 in DNA: TGTGCCAGCAGTTATGCAGGGGGCTACGAGCAGTGCTTC.